This T cell receptor beta chain stems from a study of T cells in Graves' hyperthyroidism and ophthalmopathy. Study-wide results and limits: Researchers found most expanded thyroid clonotypes above 0.001 in blood as well.

Absent ophthalmopathy progression within 18 months defined stable Graves' hyperthyroidism. Disease duration under 2 months; hyperthyroidism patients were aged 18 to 65. Those patients with uncontrolled infection, other autoimmune disease, pregnancy or lactation were excluded. CDR3 length: 16 amino acids. From germline, CDR1 is MNHNY and CDR2 SVGAGI (reference sequence). Trimming removed 4 bases at V and 0 bases at J, with 10 bases between. What was amplified from RNA transcripts were TCR beta CDR3 regions. Initially, a first-round RT-PCR of the TCR CDR3 employed the HTBI primer set. MiXCR was run by TCRdb on the multiplex PCR reads, yielding one entry per CDR3 protein. The table shows 530,000 or so distinct CDR3 sequences, with more than 45% occurring only once. The sample holds many counts of this clonotype. As yet, its antigen is unknown.

Material: peripheral blood or thyroid tissue (not recorded which). This receptor was obtained from a woman aged 18 to 35 with Graves' hyperthyroidism. V and J are TRBV6-6 and TRBJ1-6, with D unresolved. This CDR3 is CASSSPAGSYNSPLHF. CDR3 sequence (DNA): TGTGCCAGCAGTTCACCAGCAGGCTCCTATAATTCACCCCTCCACTTT.